A single sample is the source of the 18 T cell receptor beta chains below, sequenced in a study of OX40 agonist ivuxolimab in advanced cancers. Here immunoSEQ multiplex PCR was the method, and the copy in TCRdb shows in-frame clones only, minus some. Of 15,000 to 20,000 clones detected, around 70% appear once; the ten largest clones hold around 15%. Sample: CD4+ or CD8+ T cells sorted from blood, taken in a trial of the OX40 agonist ivuxolimab. These receptors were obtained from an adult with an advanced solid tumor such as melanoma, head and neck, liver or kidney cancer.

This clone has only a few counts. J is TRBJ2-3 and V is TRBV7-6; no definite D call. Trimming took off 5 bases at V and 1 base at J, with 10 bases between the two ends. CDR3 length: 14 residues. In germline, CDR1 is SGHVS, CDR2 FNYEAQ. The CDR3 sequence: CASSQAWGTDTQYF. CDR3 in DNA: TGTGCCAGCAGCCAAGCTTGGGGCACAGATACGCAGTATTTT.

This clone was picked up a small number of times. The V call is TRBV5-1, the J call TRBJ2-7; D is possibly TRBD1 (6 bases). Trimming pared 0 bases from V and 2 bases from J, leaving 12 bases between. Per germline, CDR1 SGHRS and CDR2 YFSETQ. This CDR3 region has 15 residues. The CDR3: CASSLEWGTPYEQYF. Written as DNA, the CDR3 is TGCGCCAGCAGCTTGGAATGGGGGACACCCTACGAGCAGTACTTC.

This clone was counted only a few times. This chain connects TRBV5-8 to TRBJ2-5; D possibly corresponds to TRBD1 (6 bases). V was cut by 8 bases and J by 0 bases, with 11 bases left in between. The CDR3 is 13 amino acids. Germline CDR1 SGHTS, CDR2 YDEGEE. The CDR3 loop reads CASIRDNQETQYF. DNA of the CDR3: TGTGCCAGTATCCGGGACAACCAAGAGACCCAGTACTTC.

The count of this clone is one. The chain is built from TRBV7-2 and TRBJ1-2; TRBD1 aligns across 8 bases. In germline, CDR1 is SGHTA, CDR2 FQGNSA. J lost 3 bases, V lost 5 bases, and 5 bases had no gene match. This CDR3 spans 14 amino acids. CDR3 nucleotide sequence: TGTGCCAGCAGCGAACAGGGGGGCGACTATGGCTACACCTTC. This codes for CASSEQGGDYGYTF.

The rearrangement joins TRBV27 to TRBJ2-5; TRBD1 matches at 7 bases. The junction had 9 bases not matched to a gene; V was cut back by 6 bases and J by 5 bases. CDR3 length equals 14 residues. CDR1 is MNHEY, CDR2 SMNVEV, per germline (reference sequence). CDR3 in amino acids: CASSHRTGRETQYF. CDR3 nucleotide sequence: TGTGCCAGCAGCCATCGGACAGGCAGGGAGACCCAGTACTTC.

This chain links TRBV6-1 with TRBJ1-5; D unresolved. The germline V gene has CDR1 MNHNS and CDR2 SASEGT. The CDR3 extends over 11 amino acids. With 6 bases removed from V and 2 bases from J, the gap between germline ends came to 2 bases. CDR3 residues: CASSRNQPQHF. Written as DNA, the CDR3 is TGTGCCAGCAGCCGCAATCAGCCCCAGCATTTT.

This rearrangement joins TRBV6-5 to TRBJ2-3; D perhaps matches TRBD2 (5 bases). The CDR3 spans 15 residues. The V gene's germline CDR1 is MNHEY and CDR2 SVGAGI. Trimming took off 9 bases at V and 0 bases at J, with 16 bases between the two ends. DNA for the CDR3: TGTGCCAGTCTAGCCGGAGCGACAAGCACAGATACGCAGTATTTT. Translation: CASLAGATSTDTQYF.

The V and J genes are TRBV6-5 and TRBJ2-1, with D possibly being TRBD2 (5 bases). CDR3 length: 15 amino acids. Trimming cost V 0 bases and J 2 bases, with 8 bases left between them. Germline V gene lookup returns CDR1 MNHEY and CDR2 SVGAGI. The CDR3 DNA reads as TGTGCCAGCAGTTACTCCTTAGCGCCCTACAATGAGCAGTTCTTC. Amino acids: CASSYSLAPYNEQFF.

The chain joins TRBV2 to TRBJ2-7; D is uncertain. V lost 2 bases, J lost 5 bases, and 10 bases lay in between. This CDR3 is 13 amino acids long. Per germline, CDR1 SNHLY and CDR2 FYNNEI. The CDR3 spells CASSEFSKDEQYF. CDR3 DNA sequence: TGTGCCAGCAGTGAATTTTCCAAGGACGAGCAGTACTTC.

This clone was seen just once. J is TRBJ2-7 and V is TRBV25-1, with no clear D. Germline V lookup: CDR1 MGHDK, CDR2 SYGVNS. V lost 6 bases to trimming and J lost 6 bases, with 12 bases between them. The CDR3 loop spans 12 amino acids. The CDR3 loop reads CASSPGPSEQYF. The CDR3 DNA is TGTGCCAGCAGCCCAGGACCAAGCGAGCAGTACTTC.

The V call is TRBV28, the J call TRBJ1-1, with 8 bases lining up with TRBD1. The CDR3 has 14 amino acids. Trimming removed 6 bases from V and 5 bases from J; junction bases left unmatched: 8. The germline V gene has CDR1 MDHEN and CDR2 SYDVKM. In nucleotides, the CDR3 is TGTGCCAGCAGCAGTAACAGGGGGAGGACTGAAGCTTTCTTT. It yields the protein CASSSNRGRTEAFF.

The V call is TRBV4-1, the J call TRBJ2-7, with 11 bases lining up with TRBD2. The germline gives CDR1 MGHRA, CDR2 YSYEKL. The CDR3 spans 13 residues. V lost 4 bases and J lost 6; bases outside the gene matches: 2. The CDR3 reads CASSLTSGTEQYF. DNA of the CDR3: TGCGCCAGCAGCCTGACTAGCGGGACCGAGCAGTACTTC.

The table lists this clone with a count of one. This chain links TRBV7-6 with TRBJ2-1; D is uncertain. This CDR3 is 13 amino acids long. Germline assignment: CDR1 SGHVS and CDR2 FNYEAQ. V lost 5 bases, J lost 7 bases, and 12 bases lay in between. The DNA of the CDR3 is TGTGCCAGCAGCCCCTCCACACGAAATGAGCAGTTCTTC. Residues: CASSPSTRNEQFF.

This clone has just a few counts. The chain is built from TRBV4-1 and TRBJ1-1; D gene uncertain. V lost 1 base and J 5 bases, leaving 5 bases between the germline ends. CDR3 size: 12 residues. Germline assignment: CDR1 MGHRA and CDR2 YSYEKL. Written as DNA, the CDR3 is TGCGCCAGCAGCCAAGGACTTACTGAAGCTTTCTTT. Amino acid sequence: CASSQGLTEAFF.

The chain joins TRBV11-1 to TRBJ2-1; D might be TRBD1 or TRBD2, each matching 5 bases. Trimming removed 5 bases from V and 4 bases from J, with 21 bases in between. CDR3 size: 17 residues. Germline V CDR1 and CDR2: SGHAT, FQDESV (reference sequence). The CDR3 here is CASSQDERWGKYNEQFF. CDR3 nucleotide sequence: TGTGCCAGCAGCCAAGACGAGAGGTGGGGGAAATACAATGAGCAGTTCTTC. Complete variable domain (other parts from reference TRBV11-1 and TRBJ2-1): EAEVAQSPRYKITEKSQAVAFWCDPISGHATLYWYRQILGQGPELLVQFQDESVVDDSQLPKDRFSAERLKGVDSTLKIQPAELGDSAMYLCASSQDERWGKYNEQFFGPGTRLTVL.

The rearrangement links TRBV6-1 to TRBJ1-5; TRBD1 is a possible D gene (5 bases). Trimming pared 1 base from V and 3 bases from J, leaving 16 bases between. Germline-derived CDR1 and CDR2 are MNHNS and SASEGT. This CDR3 is built from 17 residues. CDR3 region: CASSEGIRDLLNQPQHF. CDR3 coding DNA: TGTGCCAGCAGTGAAGGGATCCGGGACCTTCTCAATCAGCCCCAGCATTTT.

This clone has only a few counts. The rearrangement uses TRBV4-3 and TRBJ2-7; TRBD1 or TRBD2 may be the D gene (6 bases each). V dropped 0 bases and J dropped 7 bases, with 13 bases sitting between them. The CDR3 is 14 residues long. Germline lookup yields CDR1 LGHNA and CDR2 YSLEER. The CDR3 spells CASSQETGAREQYF. CDR3 nucleotide sequence: TGCGCCAGCAGCCAAGAGACGGGGGCTCGGGAGCAGTACTTC.

This chain links TRBV4-3 with TRBJ2-6; the D is unclear. Looked up from germline, CDR1 is LGHNA and CDR2 is YSLEER. The CDR3 sequence is 18 residues long. Between the trimmed V and J ends, which lost 0 bases and 1 base, there was a span of 13 bases. CDR3 coding DNA: TGCGCCAGCAGCCAAGAAGTTGGCGCCCTGTCTGGGGCCAACGTCCTGACTTTC. Protein: CASSQEVGALSGANVLTF.